Each of the 22 T cell receptor beta chains below was sequenced from the same sample in a study of T cells in Graves' hyperthyroidism and ophthalmopathy. RNA transcripts served as the template for amplifying TCR beta CDR3 regions. HTBI primers were used for first-round RT-PCR of the TCR CDR3. TCRdb reprocessed the multiplex PCR reads with MiXCR, giving one entry per CDR3 protein. The sample includes fewer than 400,000 distinct CDR3 sequences, approximately 15% of them seen just once. Source material: blood. These receptors came from a young woman with Graves' hyperthyroidism that later progressed to Graves' ophthalmopathy.

This clonotype has just a few counts. The chain recombines TRBV20-1 with TRBJ2-7; D not certain. Germline CDR1 and CDR2: DFQATT and SNEGSKA (reference sequence). This CDR3 comprises 11 residues. The ends were cut back, 5 bases at V and 0 bases at J, with 5 bases in the middle. CDR3 coding DNA: TGCAGTGCTTCTCGCTCCTACGAGCAGTACTTC. Translated, it gives CSASRSYEQYF.

The sample holds many counts of this clonotype. The V and J genes are TRBV3-1 and TRBJ2-7, with 7 bases lining up with TRBD1. This CDR3 is 14 amino acids long. V gave up 6 bases and J gave up 1 base; unmatched junction bases: 6. The germline gives CDR1 LGHDT, CDR2 YNNKEL (reference sequence). CDR3 sequence reads: CASSRTGQSYEQYF. The CDR3 region has the DNA TGTGCCAGCAGTCGGACAGGTCAATCCTACGAGCAGTACTTC.

This clonotype has a count of ten or more. CDR3 residues: CASSGTSGMNTGELFF. CDR3 DNA: TGTGCCAGCAGTGGGACTAGCGGGATGAACACCGGGGAGCTGTTTTTT. The chain recombines TRBV6-2 or TRBV6-3 with TRBJ2-2; TRBD2 matches at 13 bases. V shed 5 bases, J shed 1 base, and the junction held 1 base outside the gene matches. CDR1 is MNHEY and CDR2 is SVGEGT in the germline V gene. The CDR3 totals 16 residues.

This clonotype was detected ten times or more. The CDR3 DNA is TGTGCCACCAGCAGAGTCGGGGACACCATCAATCAGCCCCAGCATTTT. Its translation is CATSRVGDTINQPQHF. This chain links TRBV15 with TRBJ1-5; D may be TRBD1 (6 bases). Germline V gives CDR1 LNHNV, CDR2 YYDKDF (reference sequence). Between the trimmed V and J ends, which lost 1 base and 3 bases, there was a span of 13 bases. The length of the CDR3 is 16 residues.

This clonotype was seen ten or more times. This chain links TRBV6-1 with TRBJ2-5; 8 bases line up with TRBD2. The V and J ends lost 8 bases and 5 bases, in that order; junction bases with no gene match: 7. There are 13 residues in the CDR3. The germline V gene has CDR1 MNHNS and CDR2 SASEGT. For the CDR3, the DNA is TGTGCCAGCGCATTAGCGGGAATTGAGACCCAGTACTTC. Protein: CASALAGIETQYF.

This clonotype was observed a few times. This rearrangement joins TRBV11-2 to TRBJ1-1; maybe TRBD1 (6 bases). This CDR3 contains 16 residues. The V end was cut by 5 bases, the J end by 1 base, with 17 bases between. CDR1 and CDR2 (germline): SGHAT, FQNNGV. CDR3 in amino acids: CASSERYRVGNTEAFF. The CDR3, as DNA: TGTGCCAGCAGCGAGAGGTACAGGGTCGGGAACACTGAAGCTTTCTTT. Drawing the rest from reference TRBV11-2 and TRBJ1-1, the complete variable domain is EAGVAQSPRYKIIEKRQSVAFWCNPISGHATLYWYQQILGQGPKLLIQFQNNGVVDDSQLPKDRFSAERLKGVDSTLKIQPAKLEDSAVYLCASSERYRVGNTEAFFGQGTRLTVV.

The chain employs TRBV9 and TRBJ2-1; D remains unclear. Trimming removed 0 bases from V and 1 base from J, with 8 bases in between. The CDR3 is made up of 15 amino acids. Looked up from germline, CDR1 is SGDLS and CDR2 is YYNGEE. CDR3 DNA: TGTGCCAGCAGCGTAGAGATAGCTTCCTACAATGAGCAGTTCTTC. Its protein product is CASSVEIASYNEQFF.

This clonotype came up many times. The V and J genes are TRBV6-1 and TRBJ2-3; possible D gene TRBD1, 5 bases. With 10 bases removed from V and 6 bases from J, the gap between germline ends came to 14 bases. The CDR3 is 12 residues long. The V gene's germline CDR1 is MNHNS and CDR2 SASEGT. The CDR3 nucleotides read TGTGCCATCTCCCAGGGTCCGGATACGCAGTATTTT. Protein sequence: CAISQGPDTQYF.

The chain links TRBV20-1 to TRBJ2-1; D remains ambiguous. Trimming left V 3 bases short and J 0 bases short, with 12 bases between. This CDR3 contains 15 residues. CDR1 and CDR2 from the germline V gene are DFQATT and SNEGSKA (reference sequence). In DNA form, the CDR3 reads TGCAGTGCTAGTGAAGGACGGAGCTCCTACAATGAGCAGTTCTTC. Residues: CSASEGRSSYNEQFF.

This clonotype showed up many times. The V call is TRBV20-1, the J call TRBJ1-1, with D perhaps TRBD1 (6 bases). V lost 8 bases, J lost 5 bases, and 15 bases lay in between. The CDR3 loop spans 12 amino acids. The germline gives CDR1 DFQATT, CDR2 SNEGSKA (reference sequence). The CDR3 sequence is CSPDPQGTEAFF. As DNA, the CDR3 is TGCAGTCCAGATCCGCAGGGGACTGAAGCTTTCTTT.

This clonotype was seen at least ten times. The chain has TRBV2 and TRBJ2-2; D call uncertain. Germline loops: CDR1 SNHLY, CDR2 FYNNEI. CDR3 length equals 13 residues. Deletions cut 6 bases from V and 0 bases from J, with 5 bases between. The CDR3 sequence is CASRPTNTGELFF. CDR3 sequence (DNA): TGTGCCAGCAGACCAACGAACACCGGGGAGCTGTTTTTT.

This clonotype was counted many times. This chain links TRBV2 with TRBJ2-7; 7 bases line up with TRBD1. This CDR3 region has 14 residues. The V segment lost 4 bases and the J segment 1 base; nucleotides outside the gene matches: 4. CDR1 SNHLY and CDR2 FYNNEI come from the germline V gene. The CDR3 reads CASSGQGRSYEQYF. As DNA, the CDR3 is TGTGCCAGCAGTGGACAGGGCCGATCCTACGAGCAGTACTTC.

This clonotype was detected only once. This may arise from a read error, as a much more abundant clone is one base away. The chain is built from TRBV12-5 and TRBJ2-1, with a tentative D call TRBD1 (5 bases). Germline V CDR1 and CDR2: LGHNT, FRNRAP. Trimming cost V 1 base and J 7 bases, with 14 bases left between them. This CDR3 comprises 15 residues. The CDR3 nucleotides are TGTGCTAGTGGTTTGGGTCTTGGGCCAGGGAATGAGCAGTTCTTC. This translates into CASGLGLGPGNEQFF.

This clonotype appeared a few times. The gene calls are TRBV7-9 and TRBJ1-4; D remains ambiguous. This CDR3 has 15 residues. The germline V gene has CDR1 SEHNR and CDR2 FQNEAQ (reference sequence). V was trimmed by 1 base and J by 8 bases, leaving 14 bases between them. The CDR3 protein is CASSLDKGRNEKLFF. CDR3 in DNA: TGTGCCAGCAGCTTAGATAAGGGAAGGAACGAAAAACTGTTTTTT. Drawing the rest from reference TRBV7-9 and TRBJ1-4, the complete variable domain is DTGVSQNPRHKITKRGQNVTFRCDPISEHNRLYWYRQTLGQGPEFLTYFQNEAQLEKSRLLSDRFSAERPKGSFSTLEIQRTEQGDSAMYLCASSLDKGRNEKLFFGSGTQLSVL.

To note about this clonotype: A much larger clone lies one base from this, so it may be a read error. The chain employs TRBV27 and TRBJ2-6, with D perhaps matching TRBD2 (5 bases). CDR1 and CDR2 from the germline V gene are MNHEY and SMNVEV (reference sequence). The V gene lost 5 bases and the J gene lost 9 bases, with 17 bases spanning the gap. The CDR3 contains 15 residues. For the CDR3, the DNA is TGTGCCAGCAGTCCATCGCGGGTAAGGGTCAACGTCCTGACTTTC. This codes for CASSPSRVRVNVLTF. Full variable domain (outside the CDR3, taken from reference TRBV27 and TRBJ2-6): EAQVTQNPRYLITVTGKKLTVTCSQNMNHEYMSWYRQDPGLGLRQIYYSMNVEVTDKGDVPEGYKVSRKEKRNFPLILESPSPNQTSLYFCASSPSRVRVNVLTFGAGSRLTVL.

On this clonotype: This may be a read error, as it is one base from a much larger clone. The chain employs TRBV11-2 and TRBJ2-5; TRBD2 might be the D (6 bases). This CDR3 contains 14 residues. The germline V gene has CDR1 SGHAT and CDR2 FQNNGV. Trimming removed 8 bases at V and 5 bases at J, with 18 bases between. CDR3 sequence: CASGQEVGGETQYF. CDR3 coding DNA: TGTGCCAGCGGCCAAGAAGTAGGAGGGGAGACCCAGTACTTC.

This clonotype was counted many times. The V gene is TRBV7-3, the J gene TRBJ1-1; TRBD1 might be the D (6 bases). The CDR3 length is 15 residues. In germline, CDR1 is SGHTA, CDR2 FQGTGA. Trimming left V 2 bases short and J 4 bases short, with 14 bases between. In DNA form, the CDR3 reads TGTGCCAGCAGCTTAGGGCAGGGGCCCGGCACTGAAGCTTTCTTT. Encoded protein: CASSLGQGPGTEAFF.

This clonotype was found a few times. The chain uses TRBV5-8 and TRBJ2-1, with 9 bases identical to TRBD2. With 4 bases clipped from V and 5 bases from J, the junction kept 4 bases outside the gene matches. This CDR3 is 14 amino acids long. Germline values: CDR1 SGHTS, CDR2 YDEGEE. The CDR3 reads CASSGSGSHNEQFF. CDR3 nucleotide sequence: TGTGCCAGCAGCGGTAGCGGGAGCCACAATGAGCAGTTCTTC.

This chain joins TRBV5-1 and TRBJ2-2, with 9 bases lining up with TRBD2. Germline values: CDR1 SGHRS, CDR2 YFSETQ. CDR3 size: 16 residues. J lost 2 bases, V lost 0 bases, and 2 bases had no gene match. The CDR3 DNA sequence: TGCGCCAGCAGCTTGGTAGCGGGAGATAACACCGGGGAGCTGTTTTTT. Protein sequence: CASSLVAGDNTGELFF.

For this clonotype: It may be a read error: a sequence one base away is much more abundant. The genes are TRBV2 and TRBJ2-7, with D possibly matching TRBD1 (5 bases). V was pared by 8 bases and J by 1 base, with 12 bases between. Germline V lookup: CDR1 SNHLY, CDR2 FYNNEI. The CDR3 consists of 13 residues. The CDR3 DNA follows: TGTGCCAGCGGACATGGGCCTTCCTACGAGCAGTACTTC. This encodes CASGHGPSYEQYF.

This clonotype was seen repeatedly, ten times or more. The genes are TRBV28 and TRBJ1-5, with unresolved D. From germline, CDR1 is MDHEN and CDR2 SYDVKM. V shed 2 bases and J shed 0 bases, with 8 bases lying between them. The CDR3 covers 15 residues. Here the CDR3 DNA reads TGTGCCAGCAGTTTAAGAGGGTATAGCAATCAGCCCCAGCATTTT. Protein product: CASSLRGYSNQPQHF.

This clonotype was observed at least ten times. The chain is built from TRBV2 and TRBJ2-3; D perhaps matches TRBD1 (6 bases). Trimming left V 10 bases short and J 2 bases short, with 19 bases between. The V gene's germline CDR1 is SNHLY and CDR2 FYNNEI. The CDR3 loop spans 15 amino acids. The CDR3 loop reads CATRGYPTLTDTQYF. As DNA, the CDR3 is TGTGCCACCAGGGGCTATCCAACACTCACAGATACGCAGTATTTT.